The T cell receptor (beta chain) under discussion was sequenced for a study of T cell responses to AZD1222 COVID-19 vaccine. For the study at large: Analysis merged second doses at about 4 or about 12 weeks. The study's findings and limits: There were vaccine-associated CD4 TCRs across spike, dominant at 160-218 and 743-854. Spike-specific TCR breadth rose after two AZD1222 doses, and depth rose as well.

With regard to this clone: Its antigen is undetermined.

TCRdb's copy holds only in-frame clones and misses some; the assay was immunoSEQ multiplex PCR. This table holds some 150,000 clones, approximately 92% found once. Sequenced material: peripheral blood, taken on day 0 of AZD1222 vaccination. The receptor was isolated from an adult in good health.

CDR3 bases: TGTGCCAGGGCGAGACAGGGGGCTTATGGCTACACCTTC. Residues: CARARQGAYGYTF. This sequence joins TRBV27 and TRBJ1-2; 10 positions match TRBD1. The V gene end was trimmed by 9 bases and the J gene end by 5 bases; junction bases not matched to a gene: 6. CDR3 length: 13 amino acids. Germline CDR1 reads MNHEY; CDR2 reads SMNVEV (reference sequence).